The clone carrying this T cell receptor beta chain was seen a few times. The length of the CDR3 is 15 residues. CDR1 and CDR2 (germline): SGHVS, FQNEAQ. Trimming pared 4 bases from V and 3 bases from J, leaving 15 bases between. Sequenced by immunoSEQ multiplex PCR; TCRdb stores in-frame clones only, minus some. This repertoire shows 280,000 or so clones, approximately 84% found once; its top ten account for roughly 1.9%. This entry comes from a study of blood T cell repertoires in COVID-19. Study-wide background: Specimens from acute and convalescent COVID-19 originated in the United States, Italy and Spain. Sample material is recorded as cDNA or gDNA derived from T cells, B-cell-depleted T cells, or PBMCs.

This TCR was sampled from a woman under 40 who had recovered from COVID-19. The V gene is TRBV7-8, the J gene TRBJ1-1; TRBD1 might be the D (6 bases). The sequenced material came from peripheral blood. The CDR3 coding sequence is TGTGCCAGCAGCTCATACCAGGGGACGGACACTGAAGCTTTCTTT. Encoded protein: CASSSYQGTDTEAFF. Full variable domain (outside the CDR3, taken from reference TRBV7-8 and TRBJ1-1): GAGVSQSPRYKVAKRGQDVALRCDPISGHVSLFWYQQALGQGPEFLTYFQNEAQLDKSGLPSDRFFAERPEGSVSTLKIQRTQQEDSAVYLCASSSYQGTDTEAFFGQGTRLTVV.